Below, 23 T cell receptor beta chains from the same sample are listed, as sequenced in a study of blood T cells in healthy people across ages. PCR was performed a second time for roughly 7 to 11 cycles using a sample-barcoded 5' primer and a J-beta primer mix. TCRdb used MiXCR to reprocess the 5' RACE reads, holding one entry per CDR3 protein. Among approximately 900,000 distinct CDR3 sequences listed, 40% to 60% were seen once. Specimen: blood. Every receptor here comes from a man aged 25-45 years in good health.

This clonotype turned up a few times. The chain couples TRBV6-4 to TRBJ1-6; 9 nucleotides align to TRBD1. The junction had 1 base not matched to a gene; V was cut back by 3 bases and J by 7 bases. The CDR3 contains 14 residues. Germline loops: CDR1 MRHNA, CDR2 SNTAGT. CDR3 in amino acids: CASSEGQGNSPLHF. DNA of the CDR3: TGTGCCAGCAGTGAAGGACAGGGGAATTCACCCCTCCACTTT.

The chain couples TRBV7-9 to TRBJ2-7; 9 nucleotides match TRBD2. With 5 bases clipped from V and 3 bases from J, the junction kept 11 bases outside the gene matches. The CDR3 extends over 16 amino acids. The germline CDR1 and CDR2 sequences are SEHNR and FQNEAQ (reference sequence). The CDR3 protein is CASSPRTSAGGYEQYF. CDR3 in DNA: TGTGCCAGCAGCCCCCGGACTAGCGCGGGAGGCTACGAGCAGTACTTC.

The chain combines TRBV7-9 with TRBJ2-7, with D possibly matching TRBD2 (5 bases). The V end lost 4 bases, the J end lost 2 bases, and 18 bases lay between the germline ends. The CDR3 contains 16 residues. CDR1 is SEHNR, CDR2 FQNEAQ, per germline (reference sequence). CDR3 sequence: CASSSLGRTAAYEQYF. DNA for the CDR3: TGTGCCAGCAGCTCACTCGGTAGAACAGCGGCCTACGAGCAGTACTTC. The variable domain in full, with the rest retrieved from reference TRBV7-9 and TRBJ2-7, is DTGVSQNPRHKITKRGQNVTFRCDPISEHNRLYWYRQTLGQGPEFLTYFQNEAQLEKSRLLSDRFSAERPKGSFSTLEIQRTEQGDSAMYLCASSSLGRTAAYEQYFGPGTRLTVT.

The rearrangement uses TRBV7-8 and TRBJ2-7; D is ambiguous. This CDR3 comprises 14 residues. Germline-derived CDR1 and CDR2 are SGHVS and FQNEAQ. Between the trimmed V and J ends, which lost 2 bases and 7 bases, there was a span of 15 bases. The CDR3 sequence is CASSLPSSYNEQYF. The CDR3 nucleotides are TGTGCCAGCAGCTTACCAAGCTCCTACAATGAGCAGTACTTC.

The V gene is TRBV7-9, the J gene TRBJ2-2; D remains ambiguous. Deletions cut 6 bases from V and 8 bases from J, with 7 bases between. Germline assignment: CDR1 SEHNR and CDR2 FQNEAQ (reference sequence). The CDR3 sequence is 11 residues long. CDR3 sequence (DNA): TGTGCCAGCAGTTCCCAGGGGGAGCTGTTTTTT. This sequence encodes CASSSQGELFF.

A few counts support this clonotype. The rearrangement uses TRBV9 and TRBJ2-5, with 9 positions matching TRBD1. The assigned J gene may be wrong: the sequence end matches TRBJ2-7 better. CDR3 length: 14 amino acids. The V gene's germline CDR1 is SGDLS and CDR2 YYNGEE. CDR3 DNA: TGTGCCAGCAGCATCCGGACAGGGGTTGGCGAGCAGTACTTC. Translating it yields CASSIRTGVGEQYF.

V and J are TRBV13 and TRBJ2-5; the D gene is possibly TRBD2 (5 bases). Germline V gene sequence: CDR1 PRHDT, CDR2 FYEKMQ (reference sequence). The CDR3 loop spans 15 amino acids. V gave up 5 bases and J gave up 2 bases, with 15 bases separating them. The CDR3 loop is CASSTRANRQETQYF. In DNA, the CDR3 is TGTGCCAGCAGCACGAGGGCTAACAGACAAGAGACCCAGTACTTC.

The V call is TRBV18, the J call TRBJ2-3; TRBD1 matches at 7 bases. This CDR3 region has 16 residues. With 0 bases clipped from V and 2 bases from J, the junction kept 5 bases outside the gene matches. Germline CDR1 and CDR2: KGHSH and LQKENI. Written as DNA, the CDR3 is TGTGCCAGCTCACCACCGCCGGGACAGTCCACAGATACGCAGTATTTT. Translation: CASSPPPGQSTDTQYF.

The chain couples TRBV3-1 to TRBJ2-7, with D possibly TRBD2 on 6 matching bases. Near its end, the DNA agrees better with TRBJ2-5, so the J call may be wrong. The CDR3 length is 15 residues. Germline V gene sequence: CDR1 LGHDT, CDR2 YNNKEL (reference sequence). The CDR3 here is CASSLTGGAWETQYF. CDR3 in DNA: TGTGCCAGCAGCCTAACCGGCGGGGCGTGGGAGACCCAGTACTTC.

This clonotype came up a few times. J is TRBJ2-3 and V is TRBV5-1; D unresolved. Trimming removed 4 bases at V and 11 bases at J, with 11 bases between. Germline V gives CDR1 SGHRS, CDR2 YFSETQ. The CDR3 spans 11 residues. The CDR3 reads CASSHRAQQYF. In nucleotides, the CDR3 is TGCGCCAGCAGCCACCGGGCCCAGCAGTATTTT.

J is TRBJ2-4 and V is TRBV4-2, with 9 bases matching TRBD2. The J call is doubtful: the DNA matches TRBJ2-7 better. The CDR3 is 19 residues long. CDR1 LGHNA and CDR2 YNFKEQ come from the germline V gene. CDR3 amino acids: CASSQDLKVAGATEAEQYF. DNA of the CDR3: TGTGCCAGCAGCCAAGATTTGAAGGTAGCGGGGGCCACCGAGGCCGAGCAGTACTTC.

The chain's CDR3 is CASSALGTGYGYTF. CDR3 nucleotides: TGTGCCAGCAGCGCATTAGGGACAGGCTATGGCTACACCTTC. The chain employs TRBV7-9 and TRBJ1-2; 8 nucleotides line up with TRBD1. The CDR3 sequence is 14 residues long. From germline, CDR1 is SEHNR and CDR2 FQNEAQ (reference sequence). Trimming took 5 bases from V and 4 from J; bases not matched to a gene: 6. The variable domain in full, with the rest retrieved from reference TRBV7-9 and TRBJ1-2, is DTGVSQNPRHKITKRGQNVTFRCDPISEHNRLYWYRQTLGQGPEFLTYFQNEAQLEKSRLLSDRFSAERPKGSFSTLEIQRTEQGDSAMYLCASSALGTGYGYTFGSGTRLTVV.

This clonotype has just one count. The rearrangement joins TRBV25-1 to TRBJ1-1; D perhaps matches TRBD1 (6 bases). V was trimmed by 6 bases and J by 5 bases, leaving 16 bases between them. CDR1 is MGHDK and CDR2 is SYGVNS in the germline V gene. The CDR3 sequence is 14 residues long. CDR3 coding DNA: TGTGCCAGCAGGGGGGCAGGGGTCGGGACTGAAGCTTTCTTT. Translation: CASRGAGVGTEAFF.

J is TRBJ2-6 and V is TRBV3-1; no clear D. Germline lookup yields CDR1 LGHDT and CDR2 YNNKEL (reference sequence). Trimming pared 0 bases from V and 0 bases from J, leaving 12 bases between. This CDR3 is 18 amino acids long. CDR3 region: CASSQDYTVGSGANVLTF. For the CDR3, the DNA is TGTGCCAGCAGCCAAGATTACACAGTTGGCTCTGGGGCCAACGTCCTGACTTTC.

V gene TRBV11-3 combines with J gene TRBJ2-7; D not resolved. V was trimmed by 1 base and J by 2 bases, leaving 9 bases between them. The CDR3 has 14 amino acids. Germline values: CDR1 SGHNT, CDR2 YENEEA. The CDR3 protein is CASSLVGRTYEQYF. In DNA, the CDR3 is TGTGCCAGCAGCTTAGTCGGCAGGACCTACGAGCAGTACTTC.

The chain employs TRBV12-3 or TRBV12-4 and TRBJ1-5; 11 bases fit TRBD1. The CDR3 runs to 14 residues. V was clipped by 7 bases and J by 7 bases; unmatched bases: 6. Here the CDR3 DNA reads TGTGCCAGCACCGGACAGGGGGCTCGACAGCCCCAGCATTTT. It specifies CASTGQGARQPQHF.

This clonotype was seen a few times. The chain is built from TRBV12-3 or TRBV12-4 and TRBJ2-1; D unclear. Trimming cost V 7 bases and J 8 bases, with 12 bases left between them. This CDR3 comprises 12 residues. CDR3 nucleotides: TGTGCCAGCAACCGCGGCCAGCATGAGCAGTTCTTC. It is translated as CASNRGQHEQFF.

Concerning this clonotype itself: The junction and the germline gene differ at one end; a read error may be behind it. J is TRBJ1-2 and V is TRBV7-2, with D perhaps matching TRBD1 (6 bases). Germline lookup yields CDR1 SGHTA and CDR2 FQGNSA. The CDR3 has 16 amino acids. CDR3 sequence: CASSKGTPPQGYGHTF. The CDR3 nucleotides are TGTGCCAGCAGCAAAGGGACACCACCACAGGGCTATGGCCACACCTTC.

This clonotype has a count of ten or more. J is TRBJ2-7 and V is TRBV13; TRBD1 aligns across 9 bases. This CDR3 is built from 16 residues. V lost 3 bases to trimming and J lost 2 bases; unmatched junction nucleotides: 8. Looked up from germline, CDR1 is PRHDT and CDR2 is FYEKMQ (reference sequence). This CDR3 is CASSFSTGGITYEQYF. Here the CDR3 DNA reads TGTGCCAGCAGCTTTTCGACAGGGGGGATCACCTACGAGCAGTACTTC. Looking up the rest from reference TRBV13 and TRBJ2-7 gives the full variable domain: AAGVIQSPRHLIKEKRETATLKCYPIPRHDTVYWYQQGPGQDPQFLISFYEKMQSDKGSIPDRFSAQQFSDYHSELNMSSLELGDSALYFCASSFSTGGITYEQYFGPGTRLTVT.

The gene calls are TRBV5-1 and TRBJ1-2; tentative D call: TRBD1 (5 bases). The CDR3 runs 17 residues. The V gene lost 4 bases and the J gene lost 5 bases, with 24 bases spanning the gap. Germline CDR1 SGHRS, CDR2 YFSETQ. In DNA form, the CDR3 reads TGCGCCAGCAGCGTCGACTCCGGGACGGCGGTGAGTTATGGCTACACCTTC. This translates into CASSVDSGTAVSYGYTF.

The gene calls are TRBV7-3 and TRBJ1-1; D gene ambiguous. CDR3 size: 14 residues. V dropped 1 base and J dropped 0 bases, with 6 bases sitting between them. Germline lookup yields CDR1 SGHTA and CDR2 FQGTGA. CDR3 amino acids: CASSLNAMNTEAFF. CDR3 DNA sequence: TGTGCCAGCAGCTTAAATGCTATGAACACTGAAGCTTTCTTT.

This chain's CDR3 is CASSPRDRILYSYTF. The CDR3 bases are TGTGCCAGCAGCCCTCGGGACAGAATTTTATATAGCTACACCTTC. This rearrangement joins TRBV3-1 to TRBJ1-2; 7 bases fit TRBD1. Germline CDR1 and CDR2: LGHDT and YNNKEL (reference sequence). The CDR3 is made up of 15 amino acids. V dropped 4 bases and J dropped 9; count of bases not matched to a gene: 14.

The chain couples TRBV2 to TRBJ2-5; TRBD2 is a possible D gene (5 bases). This CDR3 is built from 13 residues. In germline, CDR1 is SNHLY, CDR2 FYNNEI. V lost 6 bases and J 5 bases, leaving 13 bases between the germline ends. CDR3 DNA sequence: TGTGCCAGCAGCGCGGACCCGGGGGAGACCCAGTACTTC. As protein: CASSADPGETQYF.